This section outlines one T cell receptor (beta chain) sequence together with its context. Antigen: not known. Generated by immunoSEQ multiplex PCR, the TCRdb table keeps only in-frame clones and is missing some. Among hundreds of thousands of clones, 70% to 90% were seen once, and the ten largest hold about 10%. This record comes from a study of Ad26.COV2.S vaccination and SARS-CoV-2 variants. Across the whole study: Vaccine-arm donor from the placebo-controlled COV1001 Ad26.COV2.S trial.

From germline, CDR1 is MNHEY and CDR2 SVGAGI. There are 15 residues in the CDR3. V lost 2 bases to trimming and J lost 2 bases, with 13 bases between them. The study's findings and limits: People who got the vaccine or the placebo had similar non-spike TCR breadth. Substantial post-vaccination breadth of spike-specific CD8+ and CD4+ T cell responses was reported.

Stated treatment: around 19 received Ad26.COV2.S at low or high dose, single or two shots; about five received placebo; per-sample allocation not given. Sample collection was performed on day 63 after the first vaccine or placebo injection. This chain connects TRBV6-5 to TRBJ2-7; unclear D gene. This TCR derives from a person aged 18-65 years who received the Ad26.COV2.S COVID-19 vaccine or a placebo. The sequences come from peripheral blood, collected in a trial of Ad26.COV2.S vaccine versus placebo. CDR3 sequence: CASSYRGGRTYEQYF. The CDR3 DNA is TGTGCCAGCAGTTACCGTGGTGGCAGAACCTACGAGCAGTACTTC.